This TCR beta chain was found in a study of blood T cells in healthy people across ages. Losses at the gene ends were 1 base for V and 8 bases for J; bases not matched to a gene: 4. CDR1 and CDR2 from the germline V gene are MGHRA and YSYEKL. This CDR3 is built from 14 residues. The authors ran a second PCR of about 7 to 11 cycles using a sample-barcoded 5' primer and a J-beta primer mix. TCRdb re-derived calls from the 5' RACE reads in MiXCR, one entry per CDR3 protein. The top ten clones hold around 9.2% of a sample with over 700,000 distinct CDR3 sequences, just under 25% of them seen once. This sample also appeared in a second study, on T cells of mothers and their children.

The sequence was obtained from a boy between 5 and 17 years old in good health. The V call is TRBV4-1, the J call TRBJ2-1, with TRBD1 identical over 8 bases. The sequencing input was blood. Here the CDR3 DNA reads TGCGCCAGCAGCCAAGCGACAGGGGTTTATGAGCAGTTCTTC. It encodes CASSQATGVYEQFF.